This TCR beta chain came from a study of cytomegalovirus exposure and HLA in healthy donors. The PCR was carried out with 60 Vbeta primers and 13 Jbeta primers. Clones were sequenced by immunoSEQ multiplex PCR, and TCRdb holds only the in-frame ones, with some missing. Among about 190,000 clones listed, 75% to 85% were seen once. Findings of the study overall: The authors later found most CMV-associated TCR beta chains appeared HLA-restricted.

On this clone: Its antigen is still unknown.

Those who donated were healthy bone marrow donors. The sequenced sample consisted of PBMCs. This TCR derives from a woman aged 45-59 years in good health and CMV-seronegative.

The CDR3 nucleotides are TGCGCCAGCAGCCAAGGCCTAGCGGAAGTCCACAATGAGCAGTTCTTC. This encodes CASSQGLAEVHNEQFF. This chain connects TRBV4-3 to TRBJ2-1; 7 bases line up with TRBD2. Losses at the gene ends were 1 base for V and 5 bases for J; bases not matched to a gene: 8. Germline V gives CDR1 LGHNA, CDR2 YSLEER. The CDR3 is 16 residues long.